One sample yielded the 25 T cell receptor beta chains listed below, sequenced in a study of blood T cell repertoires in COVID-19. TCRdb's copy holds only in-frame clones and misses some; the assay was immunoSEQ multiplex PCR. The sample records hundreds of thousands of clones, 88% being singletons. Sample: PBMCs or T cells enriched from blood (not recorded which). The receptors shown here come from a woman in her twenties or thirties who had recovered from COVID-19.

The J gene is TRBJ1-2, the V gene TRBV28; possible D gene TRBD1, 6 bases. The CDR3 extends over 14 amino acids. The germline gives CDR1 MDHEN, CDR2 SYDVKM. Trimming removed 2 bases at V and 6 bases at J, with 13 bases between. The chain's CDR3 is CASSLGARGDGYTF. The CDR3 DNA follows: TGTGCCAGCAGTTTAGGAGCCAGGGGCGATGGCTACACCTTC.

The chain carries TRBV3-1 (or the pseudogene TRBV3-2) and TRBJ1-1, with TRBD1 matching 7 bases. Germline V gene lookup returns CDR1 LGHDT and CDR2 YNNKEL (reference sequence). The CDR3 is made up of 16 amino acids. The J segment lost 1 base and the V segment lost 3 bases, leaving 8 bases of the junction unmatched. The CDR3 nucleotides read TGTGCCAGCAGCCAGCGACAGGGCCGGGAGAACACTGAAGCTTTCTTT. Protein: CASSQRQGRENTEAFF.

The J gene is TRBJ1-1, the V gene TRBV5-1, with unresolved D. The CDR3 sequence is 14 residues long. Per germline, CDR1 SGHRS and CDR2 YFSETQ. V was pared by 7 bases and J by 4 bases, with 17 bases between. The CDR3 is CASLRAPGGTEAFF. CDR3 nucleotides: TGCGCCAGCTTAAGGGCCCCGGGAGGCACTGAAGCTTTCTTT.

The rearrangement uses TRBV9 and TRBJ2-2, with 7 bases matching TRBD2. V lost 3 bases and J lost 1; bases outside the gene matches: 9. The CDR3 spans 17 residues. The germline gives CDR1 SGDLS, CDR2 YYNGEE. The CDR3 DNA sequence: TGTGCCAGCAGCGCGGGGGGAGGGCAGGGGAACACCGGGGAGCTGTTTTTT. Its protein is CASSAGGGQGNTGELFF.

This chain uses TRBV19 with TRBJ1-1; the D is unclear. This CDR3 contains 13 residues. V was shortened by 1 base and J by 5 bases, with 8 bases between the two germline ends. Per germline, CDR1 LNHDA and CDR2 SQIVND (reference sequence). The CDR3 is CASSIAAGTEAFF. As DNA, the CDR3 is TGTGCCAGTAGTATAGCGGCAGGTACTGAAGCTTTCTTT.

The chain carries TRBV28 and TRBJ1-5, with unresolved D. This CDR3 is built from 12 residues. From germline, CDR1 is MDHEN and CDR2 SYDVKM. V shed 7 bases and J shed 9 bases, with 13 bases lying between them. The CDR3 bases are TGTGCCAGCACCCCCCGGCCGGGGCCCCAGCATTTT. Its protein is CASTPRPGPQHF.

The rearrangement links TRBV25-1 to TRBJ2-2; D uncertain. The germline V and J ends were trimmed by 4 bases and 4 bases, with 7 bases remaining between them. Germline V CDR1 and CDR2: MGHDK, SYGVNS. The CDR3 is 13 amino acids. The CDR3: CASSAIFTGELFF. DNA of the CDR3: TGTGCCAGCAGTGCTATCTTCACCGGGGAGCTGTTTTTT.

V gene TRBV28 combines with J gene TRBJ2-7, with a weak D call TRBD1 (5 bases). This CDR3 is built from 15 residues. Looked up from germline, CDR1 is MDHEN and CDR2 is SYDVKM. V was shortened by 1 base and J by 5 bases, with 15 bases between the two germline ends. CDR3: CASSLFPGWVNEQYF. The CDR3 region has the DNA TGTGCCAGCAGTTTATTCCCAGGGTGGGTTAACGAGCAGTACTTC.

The chain carries TRBV5-8 and TRBJ1-1; D call uncertain. The germline V gene has CDR1 SGHTS and CDR2 YDEGEE. Trimming stripped 2 bases from V and 4 bases from J, with 6 bases between. The CDR3 has 12 residues. Written as DNA, the CDR3 is TGTGCCAGCAGCTTTTTAGCCACTGAAGCTTTCTTT. Protein sequence: CASSFLATEAFF.

The table lists this clone with a count of one. The V and J genes are TRBV4-2 and TRBJ1-1, with D tentatively TRBD1 (6 bases). The V gene's germline CDR1 is LGHNA and CDR2 YNFKEQ. Trimming left V 0 bases short and J 0 bases short, with 17 bases between. The CDR3 loop spans 18 amino acids. For the CDR3, the DNA is TGTGCCAGCAGCCAAGATCAGATGGGAAGGGGGATGAACACTGAAGCTTTCTTT. Amino acids: CASSQDQMGRGMNTEAFF.

This chain uses TRBV28 with TRBJ2-2; D ambiguous. The CDR3 sequence is 15 residues long. Germline values: CDR1 MDHEN, CDR2 SYDVKM. V shed 2 bases and J shed 2 bases, with 9 bases lying between them. CDR3 coding DNA: TGTGCCAGCAGTTTACGACTTCGTAACACCGGGGAGCTGTTTTTT. Translating gives CASSLRLRNTGELFF.

This chain joins TRBV5-8 and TRBJ2-7; TRBD1 is a possible D gene (5 bases). Germline V gives CDR1 SGHTS, CDR2 YDEGEE. V lost 7 bases and J 5 bases, leaving 7 bases between the germline ends. The CDR3 contains 10 residues. The chain's CDR3 is CASVDNEQYF. The CDR3 DNA follows: TGTGCCAGCGTGGACAACGAGCAGTACTTC.

The chain uses TRBV19 and TRBJ2-2; 8 positions match TRBD1. The trim removed 6 bases at V and 4 bases at J, leaving 4 bases unmatched. The CDR3 length is 14 residues. Germline CDR1 LNHDA, CDR2 SQIVND (reference sequence). The CDR3 DNA reads as TGTGCCAGTAGCCTCAGGGGGCGCACCGGGGAGCTGTTTTTT. Its translation is CASSLRGRTGELFF.

V gene TRBV11-2 combines with J gene TRBJ2-7; 8 nucleotides line up with TRBD1. Germline V gives CDR1 SGHAT, CDR2 FQNNGV. This CDR3 is 14 amino acids long. With V trimmed by 5 bases and J by 2 bases, 5 bases remained unmatched. CDR3 amino acids: CASSRPDRAYEQYF. Written as DNA, the CDR3 is TGTGCCAGCAGCCGGCCGGACAGGGCCTACGAGCAGTACTTC.

The chain employs TRBV9 and TRBJ1-4; 10 nucleotides align to TRBD1. This CDR3 has 16 residues. V lost 4 bases to trimming and J lost 4 bases; unmatched junction nucleotides: 7. Germline lookup yields CDR1 SGDLS and CDR2 YYNGEE. The CDR3 sequence: CASSQVGQGINEKLFF. The CDR3 DNA reads as TGTGCCAGCAGCCAGGTGGGACAGGGGATTAATGAAAAACTGTTTTTT. Variable domain in full (rest from reference TRBV9 and TRBJ1-4): DSGVTQTPKHLITATGQRVTLRCSPRSGDLSVYWYQQSLDQGLQFLIQYYNGEERAKGNILERFSAQQFPDLHSELNLSSLELGDSALYFCASSQVGQGINEKLFFGSGTQLSVL.

The V gene is TRBV27, the J gene TRBJ2-2; D is possibly TRBD2 (5 bases). The CDR3 runs 16 residues. Trimming cost V 5 bases and J 4 bases, with 17 bases left between them. CDR1 is MNHEY and CDR2 is SMNVEV in the germline V gene (reference sequence). CDR3 in amino acids: CASSTRTSFLTGELFF. The CDR3 DNA reads TGTGCCAGCAGTACCAGAACTAGTTTCCTCACCGGGGAGCTGTTTTTT.

The CDR3 region has the DNA TGTGCCACCAGCAGAGTAGCCCGCCTCTACGGAGGGAGCAGGTACGAGCAGTACTTC. Protein product: CATSRVARLYGGSRYEQYF. The chain links TRBV15 to TRBJ2-7; a possible D gene is TRBD2 (6 bases). Trimming took 1 base from V and 4 from J, leaving 26 bases between them. The length of the CDR3 is 19 residues. In germline, CDR1 is LNHNV, CDR2 YYDKDF (reference sequence).

The chain is built from TRBV9 and TRBJ1-1; a possible D gene is TRBD1 (5 bases). Germline loops: CDR1 SGDLS, CDR2 YYNGEE. Deletions cut 4 bases from V and 5 bases from J, with 18 bases between. There are 15 residues in the CDR3. The CDR3, as DNA: TGTGCCAGCAGCCTTAGTGGGGGGGAAGGTACTGAAGCTTTCTTT. Protein: CASSLSGGEGTEAFF. Using reference TRBV9 and TRBJ1-1 for the parts outside the CDR3, the full variable domain is DSGVTQTPKHLITATGQRVTLRCSPRSGDLSVYWYQQSLDQGLQFLIQYYNGEERAKGNILERFSAQQFPDLHSELNLSSLELGDSALYFCASSLSGGEGTEAFFGQGTRLTVV.

The chain couples TRBV2 to TRBJ2-7, with D tentatively TRBD2 (6 bases). CDR3 length: 14 residues. V shed 7 bases and J shed 0 bases, with 13 bases lying between them. Germline CDR1 reads SNHLY; CDR2 reads FYNNEI. As DNA, the CDR3 is TGTGCCAGCATAGCGGCGGGTAACTCCTACGAGCAGTACTTC. Its protein is CASIAAGNSYEQYF.

The J gene is TRBJ2-5, the V gene TRBV19; D perhaps matches TRBD2 (5 bases). This CDR3 region has 16 residues. The V and J ends lost 5 bases and 5 bases respectively, with 21 bases between them. Looked up from germline, CDR1 is LNHDA and CDR2 is SQIVND (reference sequence). CDR3 nucleotide sequence: TGTGCCAGTAGTCGATTCCGGGAAACCCGCGGTGAGACCCAGTACTTC. It encodes CASSRFRETRGETQYF.

CDR3 in DNA: TGTGCCAGCAACCACAGACTAGCGGACACAGATACGCAGTATTTT. Its translation is CASNHRLADTDTQYF. The chain combines TRBV27 with TRBJ2-3; 9 nucleotides agree with TRBD2. V shed 7 bases and J 2 bases; nucleotides not matched to a gene: 7. Germline lookup yields CDR1 MNHEY and CDR2 SMNVEV (reference sequence). The length of the CDR3 is 15 residues.

The chain uses TRBV5-4 and TRBJ1-1, with 9 bases matching TRBD1. The CDR3 runs 15 residues. Germline loops: CDR1 SGHNT, CDR2 YYREEE (reference sequence). After removal of 0 bases from V and 4 bases from J, the junction contained 4 bases not matched to a gene. Here the CDR3 reads CASSLDRGPVTEAFF. CDR3 DNA: TGTGCCAGCAGCTTGGACAGGGGGCCGGTCACTGAAGCTTTCTTT.

V gene TRBV2 combines with J gene TRBJ1-5, with 9 bases lining up with TRBD1. The CDR3 sequence is 15 residues long. The germline CDR1 and CDR2 sequences are SNHLY and FYNNEI. V gave up 4 bases and J gave up 2 bases; unmatched junction bases: 3. The DNA for the CDR3 is TGTGCCAGCAGTGTGTGGACAGGGGGCAATCAGCCCCAGCATTTT. Protein: CASSVWTGGNQPQHF.

The chain combines TRBV6-1 with TRBJ1-2; 8 bases fit TRBD1. There are 15 residues in the CDR3. From germline, CDR1 is MNHNS and CDR2 SASEGT. Trimming cost V 2 bases and J 3 bases; bases outside gene matches: 5. The CDR3 DNA reads TGTGCCAGCAGTGAATGGACAGGGATCGACTATGGCTACACCTTC. It is translated as CASSEWTGIDYGYTF.

The CDR3 here is CAISEQTSGRANEQFF. In DNA, the CDR3 is TGTGCCATCAGTGAGCAGACTAGCGGGAGGGCCAATGAGCAGTTCTTC. The gene calls are TRBV10-3 and TRBJ2-1; 14 bases line up with TRBD2. With 2 bases clipped from V and 6 bases from J, the junction kept 3 bases outside the gene matches. The CDR3 sequence is 16 residues long. Germline V lookup: CDR1 ENHRY, CDR2 SYGVKD.